The clone carrying this T cell receptor beta chain was detected many times. No antigen is known for it. The data were taken from a study of T-cell reconstitution after alpha-beta-depleted transplantation in children. The study, taken as a whole, reports: The study reportedly traced alpha-beta T cells about two months after transplant to several hundred expanded graft clones.

Construction of the TCRbeta library involved unique molecular identifiers. TCRdb reprocessed the PCR reads with MiXCR, giving one entry per CDR3 protein. The table has about 260,000 distinct CDR3 sequences, 11% seen once. Germline V gene data show CDR1 as MNHEY and CDR2 as SVGAGI. The CDR3 runs 14 residues. V shed 6 bases, J shed 3 bases, and the junction held 5 bases outside the gene matches. This chain links TRBV6-5 with TRBJ1-5; 7 bases map to TRBD1. The receptor was isolated from a male patient aged 2-9 years who had a stem cell transplant for chronic granulomatous disease, so the T cells may come from the graft donor. This material consisted of peripheral blood, taken 180 days after TCRalphabeta/CD19-depleted stem cell transplant. The CDR3 sequence is CASRRTGVNQPQHF. CDR3 nucleotides: TGTGCCAGCAGACGTACAGGGGTCAATCAGCCCCAGCATTTT.